This T cell receptor beta chain was sequenced during a study of Ad26.COV2.S vaccination and SARS-CoV-2 variants (dated by TCRdb to the early 2020s). Regarding the complete study: Vaccine-arm donors were drawn from COV1001, a multicentre, randomized, double-blind, placebo-controlled phase I-IIa trial of Ad26.COV2.S in healthy adults. Trial participants were randomized into five groups of five, in which low-dose or high-dose Ad26.COV2.S was given once or twice, or placebo was given on both occasions. TCRbeta repertoire sequencing served as the tool for gauging how specific and how broad the SARS-CoV-2-reactive T cell receptors were following Ad26.COV2.S vaccination. Throughout the experiments and outcome assessment, investigators stayed blinded to trial group allocation. A total of 32 samples were included in the TCR-sequenced set, comprising roughly 20 Ad26.COV2.S vaccine recipients, 5 placebo recipients and 8 SARS-CoV-2 convalescent individuals. Ad26.COV2.S was administered intramuscularly at a dose of 5x10^10 or 1x10^11 viral particles, either as one shot or as two shots given 56 days apart. General findings and caveats noted by the study authors: Comparable non-spike TCR breadth was observed between vaccine and placebo recipients, consistent with only spike being contained in the vaccine. The authors noted that the TCR breadth and depth analyses may have underestimated total T cell responses. Higher spike-specific TCR breadth was observed in Ad26.COV2.S recipients than in placebo recipients (P = 0.0014). The study was not powered to compare responses between vaccine doses or regimens. Substantial breadth of spike-specific CD8+ and CD4+ T cell responses was reported after vaccination.

TCRbeta CDR3 regions were sequenced with the immunoSEQ Assay. After extraction, genomic DNA underwent amplification by bias-controlled multiplex PCR, followed by high-throughput sequencing. As for the original processing: To quantify the absolute abundance of every unique TCRbeta CDR3 region, sequences were collapsed and filtered. Usable DNA was measured by amplifying reference genes present in all nucleated cells, and TCRbeta template counts were normalized to that usable DNA to estimate T cell fraction. Repertoire TCRs were annotated as SARS-CoV-2-specific when V gene, CDR3 amino acid sequence and J gene were exactly matched to a known reactive TCR set. The reference SARS-CoV-2 TCR set was derived from MIRA and filtered for enrichment in COVID-19-positive ImmuneCODE repertoires, a step that removed public or cross-reactive TCRs. Using the MIRA antigens, annotated TCRs were further analysed by specific ORF or by position within an ORF. Breadth was defined as annotated unique rearrangements over total unique productive rearrangements; depth was the summed frequency of those rearrangements. TCR breadth was compared between groups using two-sided Wilcoxon rank-sum tests. Entries here come from immuneACCESS through TCRdb and include only in-frame sequences with V and J called. Some clones fail to appear in such tables; in the studies checked, an unresolved V gene covers under half of the shortfall, and the cause of the remainder is unknown. V and J calls and clone size follow that table, whereas D and trimming were derived from the DNA. This sample is represented by roughly 680,000 clones; 89% of them were singletons. The ten largest clones add up to approximately 1.5% of the sample.

At the junction V is shortened by 7 bases and J by 7 bases, with 13 bases in between. The germline V gene sets CDR1 to SQVTM and CDR2 to ANQGSEA. The cysteine opens and the phenylalanine closes a CDR3 of 11 amino acids. The DNA shown is the 33-base CDR3, in frame from base 1. The treatment or condition label here, explained by the study, means: over 15 received Ad26.COV2.S at low or high dose, single or two shots; several received placebo; per-sample allocation not given. Repertoires of vaccine and placebo recipients were sequenced from samples collected on day 63 after the first injection. Cohort 1b enrolled around 23 adults aged 18-55 years at a single site in Boston, USA, between 29 July and 7 August 2020. Ad26.COV2.S consisted of a replication-incompetent adenovirus type 26 vector by which a prefusion-stabilized SARS-CoV-2 spike protein from the original Wuhan strain was expressed. Points on this clone: Its binding antigen is unknown. Qualities for individual bases were not recorded, and no much larger clone is one base off.

This chain joins TRBV29-1 to TRBJ2-5; 5 matching bases give a weak D call of TRBD1. The sequence derives from a person between 18 and 60 years old who received the Ad26.COV2.S COVID-19 vaccine or a placebo. Sequenced here: peripheral blood, sampled in a trial of Ad26.COV2.S vaccine versus placebo. The DNA sequence is given as TGCAGCGCTGGACACGTAGGGACCCAGTACTTC. Its protein is CSAGHVGTQYF. The variable domain in full, with residues beyond the CDR3 obtained from the reference TRBV29-1 and TRBJ2-5 genes, is SAVISQKPSRDICQRGTSLTIQCQVDSQVTMMFWYRQQPGQSLTLIATANQGSEATYESGFVIDKFPISRPNLTFSTLTVSNMSPEDSSIYLCSAGHVGTQYFGPGTRLLVL.